This T cell receptor beta chain stems from a study of blood T cell repertoires in COVID-19. The repertoire was sequenced with immunoSEQ multiplex PCR; TCRdb's copy has only in-frame clones and lacks some. The sample records under 90,000 clones, nearly 90% being singletons. V shed 4 bases and J shed 4 bases, with 10 bases lying between them. The CDR3 is 13 amino acids. The germline V gene has CDR1 SGHVS and CDR2 FQNEAQ. V usage is TRBV7-8 and J usage is TRBJ2-5, with D possibly matching TRBD1 (6 bases). This receptor was obtained from a woman in her 50s with COVID-19, enrolled during active disease. Material for sequencing was peripheral blood. CDR3 DNA sequence: TGTGCCAGCAGCTACAGGGCTCCAGAGACCCAGTACTTC. It encodes CASSYRAPETQYF. Drawing the rest from reference TRBV7-8 and TRBJ2-5, the complete variable domain is GAGVSQSPRYKVAKRGQDVALRCDPISGHVSLFWYQQALGQGPEFLTYFQNEAQLDKSGLPSDRFFAERPEGSVSTLKIQRTQQEDSAVYLCASSYRAPETQYFGPGTRLLVL.